This entry features one TCR beta chain sequence. CDR3 length: 13 amino acids. Trimming removed 9 bases from V and 4 bases from J; junction bases left unmatched: 8. CDR1 is SGHVS and CDR2 is FQNEAQ in the germline V gene. This sample was included in a study of blood T cell repertoires in COVID-19. Study details: T cells, B-cell-depleted T cells, or PBMCs supplied cDNA or gDNA.

Generated by immunoSEQ multiplex PCR, the TCRdb table keeps only in-frame clones and is missing some. In the table there are 410,000 or so clones, 86% of which are singletons. Sequencing was performed on peripheral blood. This clonotype was sampled from a woman aged 25 to 39 with active or convalescent COVID-19. This rearrangement joins TRBV7-8 to TRBJ2-5, with 7 bases identical to TRBD2. The CDR3 nucleotides are TGTGCCAGTGGGGAGGGCCGGGGAGAGACCCAGTACTTC. It specifies CASGEGRGETQYF.